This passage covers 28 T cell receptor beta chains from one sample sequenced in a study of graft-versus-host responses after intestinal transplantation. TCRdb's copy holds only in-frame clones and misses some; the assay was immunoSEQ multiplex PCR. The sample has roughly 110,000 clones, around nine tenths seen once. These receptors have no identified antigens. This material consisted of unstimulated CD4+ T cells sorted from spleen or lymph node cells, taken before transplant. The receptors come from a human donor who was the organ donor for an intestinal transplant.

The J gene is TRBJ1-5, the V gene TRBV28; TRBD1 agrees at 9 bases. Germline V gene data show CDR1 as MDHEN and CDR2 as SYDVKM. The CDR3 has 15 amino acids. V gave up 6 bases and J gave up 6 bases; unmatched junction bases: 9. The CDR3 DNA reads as TGTGCCAGCAGCGTTACAGGGGGCAAGCGTCAGCCCCAGCATTTT. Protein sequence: CASSVTGGKRQPQHF.

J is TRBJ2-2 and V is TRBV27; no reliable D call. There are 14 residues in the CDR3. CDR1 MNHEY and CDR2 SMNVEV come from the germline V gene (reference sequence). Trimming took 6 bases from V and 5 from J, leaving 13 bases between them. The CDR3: CASSLKRRTGELFF. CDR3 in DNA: TGTGCCAGCAGCCTCAAAAGGCGGACCGGGGAGCTGTTTTTT.

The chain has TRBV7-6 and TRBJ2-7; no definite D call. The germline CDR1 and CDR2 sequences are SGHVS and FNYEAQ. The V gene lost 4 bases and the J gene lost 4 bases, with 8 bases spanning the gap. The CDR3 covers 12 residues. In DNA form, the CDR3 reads TGTGCCAGCAGCTCTAGGGTTTACGAGCAGTACTTC. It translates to CASSSRVYEQYF.

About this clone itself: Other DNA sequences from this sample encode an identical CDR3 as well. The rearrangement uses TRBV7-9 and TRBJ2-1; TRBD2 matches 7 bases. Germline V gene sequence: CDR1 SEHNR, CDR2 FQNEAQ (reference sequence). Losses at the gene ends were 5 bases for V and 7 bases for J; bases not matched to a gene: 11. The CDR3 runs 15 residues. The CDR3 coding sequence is TGTGCCAGCAGCCGTACTTTAGACGGGGGGAATGAGCAGTTCTTC. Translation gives CASSRTLDGGNEQFF.

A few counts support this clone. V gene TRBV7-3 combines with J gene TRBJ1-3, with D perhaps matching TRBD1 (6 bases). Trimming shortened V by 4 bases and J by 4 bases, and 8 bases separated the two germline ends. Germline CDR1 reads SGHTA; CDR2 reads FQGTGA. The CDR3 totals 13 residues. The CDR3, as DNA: TGTGCCAGCAGCTCCGGGACAGGAAACACCATATATTTT. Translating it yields CASSSGTGNTIYF.

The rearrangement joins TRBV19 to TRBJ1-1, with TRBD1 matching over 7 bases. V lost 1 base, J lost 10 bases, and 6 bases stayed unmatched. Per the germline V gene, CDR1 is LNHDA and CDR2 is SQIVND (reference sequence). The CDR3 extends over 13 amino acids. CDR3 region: CASSIVTGAGAFF. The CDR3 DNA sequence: TGTGCCAGTAGTATAGTAACAGGGGCCGGAGCTTTCTTT.

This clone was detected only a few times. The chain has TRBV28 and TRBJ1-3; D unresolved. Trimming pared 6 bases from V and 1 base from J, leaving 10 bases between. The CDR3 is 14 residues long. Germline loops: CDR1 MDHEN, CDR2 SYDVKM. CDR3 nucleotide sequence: TGTGCCAGCAGGCCGTTTTCTTCTGGAAACACCATATATTTT. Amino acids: CASRPFSSGNTIYF. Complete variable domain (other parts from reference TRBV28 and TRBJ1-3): DVKVTQSSRYLVKRTGEKVFLECVQDMDHENMFWYRQDPGLGLRLIYFSYDVKMKEKGDIPEGYSVSREKKERFSLILESASTNQTSMYLCASRPFSSGNTIYFGEGSWLTVV.

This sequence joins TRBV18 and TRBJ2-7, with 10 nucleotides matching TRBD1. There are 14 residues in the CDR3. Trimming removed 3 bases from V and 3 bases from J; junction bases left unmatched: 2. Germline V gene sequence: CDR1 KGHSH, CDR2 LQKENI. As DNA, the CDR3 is TGTGCCAGCTCACCGGGACAGGGGTACTACGAGCAGTACTTC. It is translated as CASSPGQGYYEQYF.

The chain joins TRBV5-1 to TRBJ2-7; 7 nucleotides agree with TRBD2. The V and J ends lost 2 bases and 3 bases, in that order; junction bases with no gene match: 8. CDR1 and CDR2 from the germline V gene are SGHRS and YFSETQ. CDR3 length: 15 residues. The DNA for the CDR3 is TGCGCCAGCAGCTTATCGGCGGGAGATAGCTACGAGCAGTACTTC. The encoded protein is CASSLSAGDSYEQYF.

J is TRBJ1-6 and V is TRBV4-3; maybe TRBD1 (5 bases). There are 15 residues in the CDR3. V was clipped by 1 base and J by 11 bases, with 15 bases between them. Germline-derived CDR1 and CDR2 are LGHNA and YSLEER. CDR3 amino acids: CASSQGGGKKAPLHF. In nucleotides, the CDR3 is TGCGCCAGCAGCCAAGGTGGGGGTAAGAAAGCACCCCTCCACTTT.

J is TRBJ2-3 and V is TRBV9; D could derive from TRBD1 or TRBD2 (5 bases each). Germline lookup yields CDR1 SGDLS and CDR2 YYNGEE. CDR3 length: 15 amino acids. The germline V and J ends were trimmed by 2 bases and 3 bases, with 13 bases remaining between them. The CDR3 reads CASSVGTAGTDTQYF. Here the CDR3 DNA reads TGTGCCAGCAGCGTTGGGACCGCTGGAACAGATACGCAGTATTTT.

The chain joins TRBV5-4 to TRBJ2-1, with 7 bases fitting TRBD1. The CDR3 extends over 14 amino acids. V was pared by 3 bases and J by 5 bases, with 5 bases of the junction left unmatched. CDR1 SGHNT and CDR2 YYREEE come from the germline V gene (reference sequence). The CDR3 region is CASSSRDSHNEQFF. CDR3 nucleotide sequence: TGTGCCAGCAGCTCCCGGGACAGCCACAATGAGCAGTTCTTC.

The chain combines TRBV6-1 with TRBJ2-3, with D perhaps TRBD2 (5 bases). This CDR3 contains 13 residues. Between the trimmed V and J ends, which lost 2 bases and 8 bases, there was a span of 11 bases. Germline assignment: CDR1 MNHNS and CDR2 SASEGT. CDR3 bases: TGTGCCAGCAGTGAACCCGCTAGCTCTACGCAGTATTTT. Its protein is CASSEPASSTQYF.

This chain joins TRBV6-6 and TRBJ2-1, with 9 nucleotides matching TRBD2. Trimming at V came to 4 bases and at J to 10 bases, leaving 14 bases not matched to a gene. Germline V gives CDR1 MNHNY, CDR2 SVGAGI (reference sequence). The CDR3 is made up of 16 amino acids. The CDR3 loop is CASSSIAGVSVKEQFF. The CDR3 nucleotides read TGTGCCAGCAGTTCGATAGCGGGAGTCTCTGTCAAAGAGCAGTTCTTC.

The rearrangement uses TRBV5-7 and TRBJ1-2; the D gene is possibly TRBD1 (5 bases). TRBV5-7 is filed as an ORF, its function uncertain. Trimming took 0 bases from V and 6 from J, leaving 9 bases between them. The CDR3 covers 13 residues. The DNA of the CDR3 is TGTGCCAGCAGCTTGGTAGCGGGGGATGGCTACACCTTC. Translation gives CASSLVAGDGYTF.

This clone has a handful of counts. The CDR3 here is CASSYEQGWEKLFF. The CDR3 region has the DNA TGTGCCAGCAGTTACGAACAGGGATGGGAAAAACTGTTTTTT. The V and J genes are TRBV6-6 and TRBJ1-4; D may be TRBD1 (6 bases). Germline V gives CDR1 MNHNY, CDR2 SVGAGI (reference sequence). This CDR3 is built from 14 residues. V was pared by 2 bases and J by 8 bases, with 12 bases between.

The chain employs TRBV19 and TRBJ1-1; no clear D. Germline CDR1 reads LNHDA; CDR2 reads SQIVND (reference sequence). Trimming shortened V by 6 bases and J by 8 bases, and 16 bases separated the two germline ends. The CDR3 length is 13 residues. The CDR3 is CASRDWSGLEAFF. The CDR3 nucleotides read TGTGCCAGTAGGGACTGGTCCGGACTAGAAGCTTTCTTT.

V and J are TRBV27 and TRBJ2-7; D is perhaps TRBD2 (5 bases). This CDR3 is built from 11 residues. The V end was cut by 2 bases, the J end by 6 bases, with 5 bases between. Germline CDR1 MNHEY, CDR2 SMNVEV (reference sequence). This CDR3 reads CASSLRGEQYF. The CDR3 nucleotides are TGTGCCAGCAGTTTACGGGGCGAGCAGTACTTC.

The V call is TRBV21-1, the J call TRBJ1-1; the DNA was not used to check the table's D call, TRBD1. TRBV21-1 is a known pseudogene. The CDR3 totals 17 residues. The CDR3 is CASSKAQTGGMNTEAFF. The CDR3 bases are TGTGCCAGCAGCAAAGCGCAGACAGGGGGGATGAACACTGAAGCTTTCTTT.

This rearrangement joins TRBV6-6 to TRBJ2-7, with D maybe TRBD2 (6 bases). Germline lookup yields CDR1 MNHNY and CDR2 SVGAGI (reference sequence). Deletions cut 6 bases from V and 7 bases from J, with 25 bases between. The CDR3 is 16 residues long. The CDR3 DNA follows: TGTGCCAGCAGCGACCTATTGGGGCAGGGAGGTATAGAGCAGTACTTC. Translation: CASSDLLGQGGIEQYF.

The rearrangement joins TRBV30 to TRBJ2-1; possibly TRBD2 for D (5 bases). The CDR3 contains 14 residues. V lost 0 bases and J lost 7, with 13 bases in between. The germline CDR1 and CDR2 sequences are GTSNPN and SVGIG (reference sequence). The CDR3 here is CAWSVDGPGNEQFF. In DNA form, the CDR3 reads TGTGCCTGGAGTGTGGATGGGCCGGGGAATGAGCAGTTCTTC. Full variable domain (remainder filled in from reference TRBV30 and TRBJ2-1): SQTIHQWPATLVQPVGSPLSLECTVEGTSNPNLYWYRQAAGRGLQLLFYSVGIGQISSEVPQNLSASRPQDRQFILSSKKLLLSDSGFYLCAWSVDGPGNEQFFGPGTRLTVL.

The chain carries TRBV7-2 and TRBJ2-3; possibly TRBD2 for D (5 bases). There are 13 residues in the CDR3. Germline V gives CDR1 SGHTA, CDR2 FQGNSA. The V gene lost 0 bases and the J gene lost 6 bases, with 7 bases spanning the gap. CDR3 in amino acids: CASSLAGEDTQYF. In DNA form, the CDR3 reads TGTGCCAGCAGCTTAGCGGGAGAGGATACGCAGTATTTT.

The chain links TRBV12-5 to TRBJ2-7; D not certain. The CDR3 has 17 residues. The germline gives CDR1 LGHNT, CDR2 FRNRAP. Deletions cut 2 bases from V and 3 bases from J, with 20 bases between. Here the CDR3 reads CASGLTRLAQLHYEQYF. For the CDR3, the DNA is TGTGCTAGTGGTTTGACCCGACTGGCACAGCTACACTACGAGCAGTACTTC.

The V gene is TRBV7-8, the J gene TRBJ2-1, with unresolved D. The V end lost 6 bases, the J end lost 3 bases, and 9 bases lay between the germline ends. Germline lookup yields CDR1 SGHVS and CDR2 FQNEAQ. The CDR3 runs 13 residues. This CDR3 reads CASRSGSYNEQFF. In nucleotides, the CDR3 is TGTGCCAGCAGGTCCGGCAGCTACAATGAGCAGTTCTTC.

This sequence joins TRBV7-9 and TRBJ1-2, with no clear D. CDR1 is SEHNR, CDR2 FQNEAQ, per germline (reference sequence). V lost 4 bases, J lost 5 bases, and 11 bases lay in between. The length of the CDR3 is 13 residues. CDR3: CASSSASGYGYTF. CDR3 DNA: TGTGCCAGCAGCTCAGCTTCGGGTTATGGCTACACCTTC.

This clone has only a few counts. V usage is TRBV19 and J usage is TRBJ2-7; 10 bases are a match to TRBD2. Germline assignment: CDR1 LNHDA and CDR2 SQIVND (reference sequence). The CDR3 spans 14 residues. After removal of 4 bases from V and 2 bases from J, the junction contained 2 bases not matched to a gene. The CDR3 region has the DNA TGTGCCAGTAGTAGAGGACTAGCGGCCTACGAGCAGTACTTC. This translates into CASSRGLAAYEQYF.

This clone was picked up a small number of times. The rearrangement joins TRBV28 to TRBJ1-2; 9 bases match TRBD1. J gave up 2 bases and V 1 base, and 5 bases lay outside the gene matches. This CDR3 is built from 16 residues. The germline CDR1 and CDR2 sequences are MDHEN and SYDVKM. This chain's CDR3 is CASSLFRQGGNYGYTF. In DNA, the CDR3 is TGTGCCAGCAGTTTATTTCGACAGGGGGGGAACTATGGCTACACCTTC.

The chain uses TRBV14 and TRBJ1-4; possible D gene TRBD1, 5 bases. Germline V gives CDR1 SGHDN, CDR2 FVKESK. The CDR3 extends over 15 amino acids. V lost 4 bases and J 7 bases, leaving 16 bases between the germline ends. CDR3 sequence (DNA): TGTGCCAGCAGCCGACATGGCCCCGGGGGTGAAAAACTGTTTTTT. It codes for CASSRHGPGGEKLFF. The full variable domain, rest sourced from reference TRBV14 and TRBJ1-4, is EAGVTQFPSHSVIEKGQTVTLRCDPISGHDNLYWYRRVMGKEIKFLLHFVKESKQDESGMPNNRFLAERTGGTYSTLKVQPAELEDSGVYFCASSRHGPGGEKLFFGSGTQLSVL.